This passage covers 30 T cell receptor beta chains from one sample sequenced in a study of blood T cell repertoires in COVID-19. Measured with immunoSEQ multiplex PCR; TCRdb has only the in-frame clones, and not every one. This repertoire shows more than 250,000 clones, 87% found once; its top ten account for 6% to 7%. Sequencing input: PBMCs or T cells enriched from blood (not recorded which). The receptors shown here come from a woman aged 40 to 50 who had recovered from COVID-19.

Written as DNA, the CDR3 is TGTGCCAGCTCTCAACAGGGAAGGCAGCCCCAGCATTTT. It codes for CASSQQGRQPQHF. This chain links TRBV18 with TRBJ1-5; possible D gene TRBD1, 6 bases. V was shortened by 6 bases and J by 7 bases, with 13 bases between the two germline ends. From germline, CDR1 is KGHSH and CDR2 LQKENI. This CDR3 comprises 13 residues.

This clone was picked up one time. The chain recombines TRBV27 with TRBJ1-5; tentatively, D is TRBD1 (6 bases). Trimming took 3 bases from V and 7 from J, leaving 13 bases between them. The CDR3 extends over 14 amino acids. Germline values: CDR1 MNHEY, CDR2 SMNVEV (reference sequence). The CDR3 region is CASSLAGGAQPQHF. In DNA form, the CDR3 reads TGTGCCAGCAGTTTGGCCGGGGGGGCCCAGCCCCAGCATTTT.

This chain connects TRBV27 to TRBJ1-5; 7 positions match TRBD1. Germline V gives CDR1 MNHEY, CDR2 SMNVEV (reference sequence). The CDR3 is 15 residues long. After removal of 3 bases from V and 4 bases from J, the junction contained 6 bases not matched to a gene. CDR3 amino acids: CASSFGQAPNQPQHF. The CDR3 DNA is TGTGCCAGCAGTTTTGGACAGGCTCCAAATCAGCCCCAGCATTTT.

The chain recombines TRBV10-3 with TRBJ2-5; TRBD2 agrees at 11 bases. The CDR3 consists of 15 residues. CDR1 is ENHRY and CDR2 is SYGVKD in the germline V gene. V lost 6 bases and J lost 5; bases outside the gene matches: 8. The CDR3 DNA is TGTGCCATCAGCGTCGGGACTAGCGGTCCGGAGACCCAGTACTTC. Translation gives CAISVGTSGPETQYF.

The chain combines TRBV5-1 with TRBJ2-5; D may be TRBD1 (5 bases). The CDR3 contains 16 residues. Germline V CDR1 and CDR2: SGHRS, YFSETQ. V was shortened by 0 bases and J by 4 bases, with 16 bases between the two germline ends. The CDR3 protein is CASSLGGSQGGETQYF. The CDR3 bases are TGCGCCAGCAGCTTGGGCGGATCCCAGGGTGGAGAGACCCAGTACTTC.

The rearrangement uses TRBV10-1 and TRBJ2-3; D is ambiguous. The ends were cut back, 2 bases at V and 8 bases at J, with 11 bases in the middle. The germline V gene has CDR1 WNHNN and CDR2 SYGVQD (reference sequence). This CDR3 spans 13 amino acids. The CDR3 region is CASSEPPYGTQYF. In DNA, the CDR3 is TGCGCCAGCAGTGAGCCCCCGTACGGTACGCAGTATTTT.

V and J are TRBV24-1 and TRBJ2-3; 9 positions match TRBD2. Germline lookup yields CDR1 KGHDR and CDR2 SFDVKD. This CDR3 comprises 15 residues. V shed 4 bases, J shed 2 bases, and the junction held 3 bases outside the gene matches. The CDR3 protein is CATSEAGGLTDTQYF. DNA for the CDR3: TGTGCCACCAGTGAGGCGGGAGGGCTCACAGATACGCAGTATTTT.

This chain uses TRBV7-2 with TRBJ2-2; D might be TRBD2 (6 bases). V was clipped by 5 bases and J by 4 bases, with 14 bases between them. This CDR3 comprises 15 residues. Per germline, CDR1 SGHTA and CDR2 FQGNSA. The CDR3 DNA reads as TGTGCCAGCAGCCTGCTGGGTAGCGGCACCGGGGAGCTGTTTTTT. It encodes CASSLLGSGTGELFF.

This clone was seen more than once but under ten times. The CDR3 sequence is CASSLLYQPQHF. In DNA form, the CDR3 reads TGTGCCAGCAGCTTACTCTACCAGCCCCAGCATTTT. The V and J genes are TRBV7-2 and TRBJ1-5; no definite D call. Germline V CDR1 and CDR2: SGHTA, FQGNSA. The CDR3 is 12 residues long. Trimming shortened V by 2 bases and J by 7 bases, and 6 bases separated the two germline ends.

CDR3 amino acids: CASSLGAGRGANVLTF. CDR3 DNA: TGTGCCAGCAGTTTAGGGGCAGGGCGAGGGGCCAACGTCCTGACTTTC. The V and J genes are TRBV28 and TRBJ2-6; a weak D match, TRBD1 (5 bases). The CDR3 is 16 residues long. V was shortened by 2 bases and J by 4 bases, with 12 bases between the two germline ends. Germline V gives CDR1 MDHEN, CDR2 SYDVKM.

This chain uses TRBV27 with TRBJ1-5; possible D gene TRBD1, 6 bases. CDR3 size: 13 residues. The V end was cut by 6 bases, the J end by 6 bases, with 12 bases between. CDR1 MNHEY and CDR2 SMNVEV come from the germline V gene (reference sequence). The DNA of the CDR3 is TGTGCCAGCAGGAGAACAGGGAGTCAGCCCCAGCATTTT. Protein product: CASRRTGSQPQHF.

The V gene is TRBV9, the J gene TRBJ2-5, with 9 bases identical to TRBD2. This CDR3 has 18 amino acids. Germline V gives CDR1 SGDLS, CDR2 YYNGEE. Unmatched junction bases numbered 16, after V lost 4 bases and J lost 3 bases. The CDR3 DNA reads TGTGCCAGCAGCCCCAGCTACGTTTCGACTAGCGGTAAAGAGACCCAGTACTTC. This gives the protein CASSPSYVSTSGKETQYF.

The chain carries TRBV29-1 and TRBJ2-2; TRBD1 aligns across 12 bases. Germline V gene sequence: CDR1 SQVTM, CDR2 ANQGSEA. This CDR3 region has 13 residues. The trim removed 7 bases at V and 7 bases at J, leaving 4 bases unmatched. CDR3 in amino acids: CSGGQGAGGELFF. The CDR3 nucleotides read TGCAGCGGGGGACAGGGGGCCGGCGGGGAGCTGTTTTTT.

V gene TRBV28 combines with J gene TRBJ1-2, with TRBD1 matching over 10 bases. The CDR3 spans 16 residues. CDR1 is MDHEN, CDR2 SYDVKM, per germline. V lost 6 bases and J lost 1; bases outside the gene matches: 8. The DNA of the CDR3 is TGTGCCAGCAGGGGGGGACAGGGGTCTTTTAACTATGGCTACACCTTC. It yields the protein CASRGGQGSFNYGYTF.

The chain combines TRBV4-1 with TRBJ2-1, with 16 bases that match TRBD2. Germline-derived CDR1 and CDR2 are MGHRA and YSYEKL. The CDR3 spans 19 residues. J lost 1 base, V lost 2 bases, and 5 bases had no gene match. This chain's CDR3 is CASSQPGLAGGWSYNEQFF. The DNA for the CDR3 is TGCGCCAGCAGCCAACCGGGACTAGCGGGGGGGTGGTCCTACAATGAGCAGTTCTTC.

This chain connects TRBV7-2 to TRBJ2-5, with a possible D match to TRBD2 (6 bases). Per the germline V gene, CDR1 is SGHTA and CDR2 is FQGNSA. The length of the CDR3 is 14 residues. Trimming removed 0 bases at V and 2 bases at J, with 7 bases between. Written as DNA, the CDR3 is TGTGCCAGCAGCTTAGCAGGGAGGCAAGAGACCCAGTACTTC. Its translation: CASSLAGRQETQYF.

The count of this clone is one. The chain recombines TRBV10-3 with TRBJ2-1; D may be TRBD1 (6 bases). This CDR3 is built from 16 residues. Between the trimmed V and J ends, which lost 1 base and 9 bases, there was a span of 19 bases. The V gene's germline CDR1 is ENHRY and CDR2 SYGVKD. The CDR3 spells CAISEWSGQEFSEQFF. The CDR3, as DNA: TGTGCCATCAGTGAGTGGTCGGGACAAGAATTCAGTGAGCAGTTCTTC.

The chain links TRBV5-4 to TRBJ2-5; tentatively, D is TRBD2 (7 bases). Trimming cost V 1 base and J 2 bases, with 15 bases left between them. CDR3 size: 16 residues. CDR1 is SGHNT, CDR2 YYREEE, per germline (reference sequence). CDR3 loop: CASSLKPGRGQETQYF. CDR3 nucleotides: TGTGCCAGCAGCTTGAAGCCAGGGAGGGGGCAAGAGACCCAGTACTTC.

This clone was counted a single time. V and J are TRBV7-2 and TRBJ2-7; 7 positions agree with TRBD1. Trimming removed 4 bases from V and 4 bases from J; junction bases left unmatched: 10. The CDR3 sequence is 15 residues long. Germline CDR1 is SGHTA and CDR2 is FQGNSA. The CDR3 bases are TGTGCCAGCAGCTCGGACAGGTATTCGGCTTACGAGCAGTACTTC. Its translation is CASSSDRYSAYEQYF.

This rearrangement joins TRBV15 to TRBJ2-5, with a tentative D call TRBD1 (6 bases). V was pared by 2 bases and J by 3 bases, with 13 bases between. The CDR3 sequence is 15 residues long. CDR1 is LNHNV and CDR2 is YYDKDF in the germline V gene (reference sequence). In DNA form, the CDR3 reads TGTGCCACCAGCAGATCCCGACAGGTTGAAGAGACCCAGTACTTC. Amino acid sequence: CATSRSRQVEETQYF. Full variable domain (remainder filled in from reference TRBV15 and TRBJ2-5): DAMVIQNPRYQVTQFGKPVTLSCSQTLNHNVMYWYQQKSSQAPKLLFHYYDKDFNNEADTPDNFQSRRPNTSFCFLDIRSPGLGDTAMYLCATSRSRQVEETQYFGPGTRLLVL.

The table lists this clone with a count of one. The chain has TRBV7-2 and TRBJ2-1; no clear D. V lost 2 bases, J lost 4 bases, and 15 bases lay in between. The CDR3 runs 16 residues. Germline V gene sequence: CDR1 SGHTA, CDR2 FQGNSA. CDR3: CASSLTLLSAYNEQFF. Written as DNA, the CDR3 is TGTGCCAGCAGCTTAACCCTACTCTCTGCGTACAATGAGCAGTTCTTC.

The chain joins TRBV5-1 to TRBJ2-3; a possible D gene is TRBD2 (5 bases). CDR1 SGHRS and CDR2 YFSETQ come from the germline V gene. This CDR3 is 15 amino acids long. Trimming cost V 5 bases and J 3 bases, with 16 bases left between them. The CDR3 region is CASSIGRAATDTQYF. Here the CDR3 DNA reads TGCGCCAGCAGTATTGGACGAGCGGCTACAGATACGCAGTATTTT.

The chain joins TRBV28 to TRBJ1-1; D remains unclear. Germline V gives CDR1 MDHEN, CDR2 SYDVKM. V was cut by 0 bases and J by 0 bases, with 5 bases left in between. The CDR3 contains 14 residues. In nucleotides, the CDR3 is TGTGCCAGCAGTTTATGGACACTGAACACTGAAGCTTTCTTT. Encoded protein: CASSLWTLNTEAFF.

The chain uses TRBV27 and TRBJ2-7; 8 bases are a match to TRBD1. J lost 4 bases, V lost 5 bases, and 7 bases had no gene match. The CDR3 contains 14 residues. Per the germline V gene, CDR1 is MNHEY and CDR2 is SMNVEV (reference sequence). CDR3 in amino acids: CASSPQGARYEQYF. CDR3 nucleotide sequence: TGTGCCAGCAGTCCCCAGGGGGCGCGTTACGAGCAGTACTTC.

In this sample, this clone turned up once. This chain connects TRBV27 to TRBJ2-3; TRBD1 matches at 7 bases. With V trimmed by 6 bases and J by 2 bases, 5 bases remained unmatched. The CDR3 extends over 14 amino acids. Germline V gene sequence: CDR1 MNHEY, CDR2 SMNVEV (reference sequence). The CDR3 nucleotides read TGTGCCAGCAGGTCACAGGGGTCCACAGATACGCAGTATTTT. Encoded protein: CASRSQGSTDTQYF.

The rearrangement uses TRBV7-2 and TRBJ2-7; D is possibly TRBD2 (5 bases). V lost 4 bases to trimming and J lost 1 base, with 11 bases between them. The germline CDR1 and CDR2 sequences are SGHTA and FQGNSA. This CDR3 spans 14 amino acids. Written as DNA, the CDR3 is TGTGCCAGCAGCTCCGCGACGGGATCCTACGAGCAGTACTTC. Translated: CASSSATGSYEQYF.

The V gene is TRBV5-4, the J gene TRBJ2-1; D possibly corresponds to TRBD2 (5 bases). Germline lookup yields CDR1 SGHNT and CDR2 YYREEE (reference sequence). The CDR3 contains 14 residues. V was trimmed by 0 bases and J by 4 bases, leaving 8 bases between them. This CDR3 reads CASSLGERYNEQFF. CDR3 in DNA: TGTGCCAGCAGCTTGGGGGAGAGGTACAATGAGCAGTTCTTC.

This clone was counted between two and nine times. This CDR3 reads CASSSPGQVREQYF. The CDR3, as DNA: TGTGCCAGCAGTTCCCCGGGACAGGTACGGGAGCAGTACTTC. V gene TRBV28 combines with J gene TRBJ2-7; 8 bases map to TRBD1. The CDR3 has 14 amino acids. With V trimmed by 4 bases and J by 7 bases, 9 bases remained unmatched. Germline values: CDR1 MDHEN, CDR2 SYDVKM.

The chain's CDR3 is CASSFRPGGVWTSGSGNEQYF. The CDR3 DNA is TGCGCCAGCAGCTTTCGGCCAGGGGGCGTTTGGACTAGCGGGAGTGGCAACGAGCAGTACTTC. The chain couples TRBV5-1 to TRBJ2-7; 13 positions match TRBD2. After removal of 2 bases from V and 5 bases from J, the junction contained 22 bases not matched to a gene. CDR1 is SGHRS and CDR2 is YFSETQ in the germline V gene. The CDR3 is 21 amino acids.

This clone was seen just once. The rearrangement joins TRBV18 to TRBJ1-1, with D possibly TRBD1 on 6 matching bases. From germline, CDR1 is KGHSH and CDR2 LQKENI. Trimming stripped 3 bases from V and 4 bases from J, with 18 bases between. The CDR3 sequence is 16 residues long. DNA for the CDR3: TGTGCCAGCTCACCCGCATTTACTAGGGGGGGCACTGAAGCTTTCTTT. Protein sequence: CASSPAFTRGGTEAFF.